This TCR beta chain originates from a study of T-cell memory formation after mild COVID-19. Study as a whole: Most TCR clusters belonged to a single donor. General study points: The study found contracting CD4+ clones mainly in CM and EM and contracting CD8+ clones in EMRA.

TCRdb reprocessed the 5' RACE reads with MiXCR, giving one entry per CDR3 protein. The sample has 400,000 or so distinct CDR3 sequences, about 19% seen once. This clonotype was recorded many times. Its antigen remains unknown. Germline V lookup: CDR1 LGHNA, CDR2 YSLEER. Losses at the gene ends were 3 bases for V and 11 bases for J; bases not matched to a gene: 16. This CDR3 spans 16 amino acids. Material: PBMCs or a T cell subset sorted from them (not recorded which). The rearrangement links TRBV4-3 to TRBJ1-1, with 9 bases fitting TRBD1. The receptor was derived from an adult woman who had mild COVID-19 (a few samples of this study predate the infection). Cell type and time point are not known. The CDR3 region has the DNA TGCGCCAGCAGCCAGGGATCGGGACAGGGCGCGAGAGGGGCTTTCTTT. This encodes CASSQGSGQGARGAFF.